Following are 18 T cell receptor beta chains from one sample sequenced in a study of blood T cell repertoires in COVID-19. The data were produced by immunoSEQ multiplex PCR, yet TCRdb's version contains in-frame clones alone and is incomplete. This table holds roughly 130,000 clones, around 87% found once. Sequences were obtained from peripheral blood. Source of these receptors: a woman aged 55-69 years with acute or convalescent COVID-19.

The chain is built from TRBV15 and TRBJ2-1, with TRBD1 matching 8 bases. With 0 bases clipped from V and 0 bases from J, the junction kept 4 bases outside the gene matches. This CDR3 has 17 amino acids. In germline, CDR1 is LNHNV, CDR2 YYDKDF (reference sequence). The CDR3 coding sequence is TGTGCCACCAGCAGAGATTTCGGGACAGGCTCCTACAATGAGCAGTTCTTC. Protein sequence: CATSRDFGTGSYNEQFF.

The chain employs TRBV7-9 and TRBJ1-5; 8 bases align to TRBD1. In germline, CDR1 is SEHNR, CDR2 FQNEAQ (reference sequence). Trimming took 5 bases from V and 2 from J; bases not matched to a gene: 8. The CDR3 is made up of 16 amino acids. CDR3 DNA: TGTGCCAGCAGCCAAACAGGGGGAAAACGCAATCAGCCCCAGCATTTT. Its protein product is CASSQTGGKRNQPQHF.

CDR3 amino acids: CASSGRLAGGLRGNEQFF. CDR3 nucleotide sequence: TGTGCCAGCAGTGGGCGACTAGCGGGAGGGCTCAGGGGCAATGAGCAGTTCTTC. The rearrangement joins TRBV6-1 to TRBJ2-1, with 14 bases lining up with TRBD2. The J segment lost 6 bases and the V segment lost 4 bases, leaving 11 bases of the junction unmatched. The CDR3 loop spans 18 amino acids. The germline V gene has CDR1 MNHNS and CDR2 SASEGT.

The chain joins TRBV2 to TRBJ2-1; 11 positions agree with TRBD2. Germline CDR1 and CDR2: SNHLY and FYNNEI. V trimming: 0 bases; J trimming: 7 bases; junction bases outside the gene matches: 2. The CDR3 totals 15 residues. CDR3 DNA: TGTGCCAGCAGTGAAGCTAGCGGGAGGGTTAATGAGCAGTTCTTC. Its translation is CASSEASGRVNEQFF.

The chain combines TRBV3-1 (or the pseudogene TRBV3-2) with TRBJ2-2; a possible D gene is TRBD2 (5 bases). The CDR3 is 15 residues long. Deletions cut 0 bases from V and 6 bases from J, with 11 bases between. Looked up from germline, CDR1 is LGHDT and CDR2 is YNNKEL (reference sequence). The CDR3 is CASSQDASGSGELFF. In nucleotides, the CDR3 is TGTGCCAGCAGCCAAGATGCTTCGGGGTCCGGGGAGCTGTTTTTT.

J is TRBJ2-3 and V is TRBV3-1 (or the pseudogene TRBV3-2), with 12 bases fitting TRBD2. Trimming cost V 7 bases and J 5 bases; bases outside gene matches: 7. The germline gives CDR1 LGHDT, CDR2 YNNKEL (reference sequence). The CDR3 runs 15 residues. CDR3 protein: CASTTSGSGRDTQYF. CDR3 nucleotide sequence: TGTGCCAGCACGACTAGCGGGAGCGGTAGAGATACGCAGTATTTT.

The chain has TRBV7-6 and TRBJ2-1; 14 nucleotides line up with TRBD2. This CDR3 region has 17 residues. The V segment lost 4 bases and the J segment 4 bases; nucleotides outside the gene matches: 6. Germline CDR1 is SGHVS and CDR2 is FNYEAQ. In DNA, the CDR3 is TGTGCCAGCAGCTCCGGGACTAGCGGGAGCTTGTACAATGAGCAGTTCTTC. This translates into CASSSGTSGSLYNEQFF.

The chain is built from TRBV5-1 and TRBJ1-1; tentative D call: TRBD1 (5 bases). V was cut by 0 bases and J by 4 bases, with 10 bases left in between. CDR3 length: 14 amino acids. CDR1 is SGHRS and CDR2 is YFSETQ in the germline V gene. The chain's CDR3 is CASSLEGYGTEAFF. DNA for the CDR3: TGCGCCAGCAGCTTGGAGGGGTACGGCACTGAAGCTTTCTTT.

CDR3 DNA sequence: TGTGCCAGTAGTATGTCAGCGGGAACTAGCACAGATACGCAGTATTTT. This encodes CASSMSAGTSTDTQYF. This chain joins TRBV19 and TRBJ2-3; 7 bases align to TRBD2. Losses at the gene ends were 3 bases for V and 0 bases for J; bases not matched to a gene: 6. The V gene's germline CDR1 is LNHDA and CDR2 SQIVND (reference sequence). This CDR3 has 16 amino acids.

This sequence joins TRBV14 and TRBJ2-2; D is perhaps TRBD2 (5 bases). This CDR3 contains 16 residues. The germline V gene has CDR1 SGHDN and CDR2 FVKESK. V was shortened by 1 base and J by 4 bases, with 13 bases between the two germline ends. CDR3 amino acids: CASSQGLGVGTGELFF. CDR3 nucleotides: TGTGCCAGCAGCCAAGGCCTCGGGGTCGGCACCGGGGAGCTGTTTTTT.

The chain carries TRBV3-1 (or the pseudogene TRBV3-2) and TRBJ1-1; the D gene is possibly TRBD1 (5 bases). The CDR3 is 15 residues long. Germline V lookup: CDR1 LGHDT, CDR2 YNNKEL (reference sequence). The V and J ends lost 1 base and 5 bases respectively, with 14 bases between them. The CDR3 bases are TGTGCCAGCAGCCAAGGTTGGAGGGGCGGAACTGAAGCTTTCTTT. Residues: CASSQGWRGGTEAFF.

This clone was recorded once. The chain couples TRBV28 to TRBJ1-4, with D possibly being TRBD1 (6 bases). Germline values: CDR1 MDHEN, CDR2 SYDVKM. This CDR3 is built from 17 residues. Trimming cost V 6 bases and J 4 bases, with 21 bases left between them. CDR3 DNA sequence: TGTGCCAGCAGACGAAGGGTGGGGGCCTTCGGTAATGAAAAACTGTTTTTT. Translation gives CASRRRVGAFGNEKLFF.

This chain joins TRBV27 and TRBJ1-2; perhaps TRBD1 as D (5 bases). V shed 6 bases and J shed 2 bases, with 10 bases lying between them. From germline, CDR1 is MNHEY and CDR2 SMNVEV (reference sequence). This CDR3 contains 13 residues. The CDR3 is CASSQTANYGYTF. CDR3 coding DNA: TGTGCCAGCAGCCAGACAGCGAACTATGGCTACACCTTC.

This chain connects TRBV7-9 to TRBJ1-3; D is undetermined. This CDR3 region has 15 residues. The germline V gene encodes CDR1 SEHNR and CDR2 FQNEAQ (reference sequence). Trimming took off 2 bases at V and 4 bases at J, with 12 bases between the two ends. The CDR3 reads CASSLLNSGGNTIYF. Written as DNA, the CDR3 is TGTGCCAGCAGCTTATTAAATTCCGGGGGAAACACCATATATTTT.

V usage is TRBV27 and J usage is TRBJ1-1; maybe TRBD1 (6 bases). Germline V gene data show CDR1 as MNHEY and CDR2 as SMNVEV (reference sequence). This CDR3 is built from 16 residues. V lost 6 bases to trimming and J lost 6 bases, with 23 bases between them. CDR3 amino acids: CASSPQGTLLGAEAFF. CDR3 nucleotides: TGTGCCAGCAGCCCCCAAGGGACACTTCTAGGGGCTGAAGCTTTCTTT.

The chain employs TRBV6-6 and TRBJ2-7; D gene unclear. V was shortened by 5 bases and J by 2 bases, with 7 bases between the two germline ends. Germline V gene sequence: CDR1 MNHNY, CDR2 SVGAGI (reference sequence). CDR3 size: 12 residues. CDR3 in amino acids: CASSLSAYEQYF. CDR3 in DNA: TGTGCCAGCAGTCTCAGCGCCTACGAGCAGTACTTC.

CDR3 protein: CASSQQGGTEAFF. The CDR3 DNA reads as TGTGCCAGCAGTCAACAGGGAGGGACTGAAGCTTTCTTT. This rearrangement joins TRBV27 to TRBJ1-1; D perhaps matches TRBD1 (6 bases). Germline lookup yields CDR1 MNHEY and CDR2 SMNVEV (reference sequence). The CDR3 totals 13 residues. V lost 5 bases and J lost 5, with 12 bases in between.

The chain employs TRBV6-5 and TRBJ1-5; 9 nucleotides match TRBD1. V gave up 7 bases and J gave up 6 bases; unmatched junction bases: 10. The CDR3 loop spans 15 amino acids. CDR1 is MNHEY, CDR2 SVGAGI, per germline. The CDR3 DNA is TGTGCCAGCAACGGTGGGACAGGGAGAAGTCAGCCCCAGCATTTT. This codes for CASNGGTGRSQPQHF.